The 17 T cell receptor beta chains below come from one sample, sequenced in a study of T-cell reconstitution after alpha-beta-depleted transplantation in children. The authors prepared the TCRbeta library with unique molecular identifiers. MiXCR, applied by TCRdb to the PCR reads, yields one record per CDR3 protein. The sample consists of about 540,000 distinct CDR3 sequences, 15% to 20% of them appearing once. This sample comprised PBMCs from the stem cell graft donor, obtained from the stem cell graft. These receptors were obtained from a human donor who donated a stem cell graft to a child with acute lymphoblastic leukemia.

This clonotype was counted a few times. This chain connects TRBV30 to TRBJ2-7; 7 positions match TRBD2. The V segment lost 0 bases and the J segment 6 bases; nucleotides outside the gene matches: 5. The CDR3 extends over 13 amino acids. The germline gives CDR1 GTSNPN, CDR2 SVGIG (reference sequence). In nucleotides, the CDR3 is TGTGCCTGGAGTGTAGCCTCTAGCGGCGAGCAGTACTTC. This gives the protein CAWSVASSGEQYF.

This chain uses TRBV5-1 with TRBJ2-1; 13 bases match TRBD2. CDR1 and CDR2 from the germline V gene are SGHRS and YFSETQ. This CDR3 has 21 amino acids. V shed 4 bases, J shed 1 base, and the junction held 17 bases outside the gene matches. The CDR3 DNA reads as TGCGCCAGCAGCCCCGGGACTAGCGGGATAAAATACTATATTTCCTACAATGAGCAGTTCTTC. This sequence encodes CASSPGTSGIKYYISYNEQFF.

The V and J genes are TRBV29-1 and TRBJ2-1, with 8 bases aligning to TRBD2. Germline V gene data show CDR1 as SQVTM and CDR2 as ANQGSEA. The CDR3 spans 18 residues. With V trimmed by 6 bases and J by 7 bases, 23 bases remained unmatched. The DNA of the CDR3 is TGCAGCGTCTCTCCGGATGTTAGCGGGATTCCTAACCTTAATGAGCAGTTCTTC. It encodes CSVSPDVSGIPNLNEQFF.

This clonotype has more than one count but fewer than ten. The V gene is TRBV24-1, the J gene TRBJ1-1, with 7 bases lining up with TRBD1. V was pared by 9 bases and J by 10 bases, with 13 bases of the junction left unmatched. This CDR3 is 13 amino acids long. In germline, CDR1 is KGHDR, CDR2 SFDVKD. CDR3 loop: CATRETGSGVAFF. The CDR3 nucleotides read TGTGCCACCCGAGAGACAGGGTCCGGGGTAGCTTTCTTT.

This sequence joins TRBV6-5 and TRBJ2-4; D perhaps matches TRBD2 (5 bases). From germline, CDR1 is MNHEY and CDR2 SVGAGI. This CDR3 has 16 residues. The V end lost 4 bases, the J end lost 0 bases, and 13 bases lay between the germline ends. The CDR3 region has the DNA TGTGCCAGCAGTTCTAGACTACCAGTAGCCAAAAACATTCAGTACTTC. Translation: CASSSRLPVAKNIQYF.

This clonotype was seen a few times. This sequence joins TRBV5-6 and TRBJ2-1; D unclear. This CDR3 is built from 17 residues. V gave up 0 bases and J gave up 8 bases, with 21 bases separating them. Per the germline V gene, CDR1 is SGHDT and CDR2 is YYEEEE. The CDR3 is CASSLVARRMAVDEQFF. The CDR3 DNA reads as TGTGCCAGCAGCTTGGTTGCCCGCCGAATGGCGGTCGATGAGCAGTTCTTC.

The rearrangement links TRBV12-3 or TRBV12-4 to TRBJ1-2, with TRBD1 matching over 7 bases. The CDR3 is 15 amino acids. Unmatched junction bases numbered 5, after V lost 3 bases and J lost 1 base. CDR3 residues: CASSLGRQGNYGYTF. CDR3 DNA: TGTGCCAGCAGTTTGGGGAGACAGGGTAACTATGGCTACACCTTC.

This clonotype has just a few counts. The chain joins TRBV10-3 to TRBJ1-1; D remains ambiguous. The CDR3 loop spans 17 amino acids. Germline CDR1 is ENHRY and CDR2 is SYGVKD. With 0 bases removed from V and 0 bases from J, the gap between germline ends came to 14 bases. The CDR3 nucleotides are TGTGCCATCAGTGAGTCGTGGGCAAAGACCTTGAACACTGAAGCTTTCTTT. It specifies CAISESWAKTLNTEAFF.

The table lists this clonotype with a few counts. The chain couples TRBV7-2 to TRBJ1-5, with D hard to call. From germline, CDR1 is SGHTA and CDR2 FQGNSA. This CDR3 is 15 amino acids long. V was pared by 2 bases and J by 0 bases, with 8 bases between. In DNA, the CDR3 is TGTGCCAGCAGCTTAACCCCTTATAGCAATCAGCCCCAGCATTTT. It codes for CASSLTPYSNQPQHF. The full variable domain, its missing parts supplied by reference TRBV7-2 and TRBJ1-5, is GAGVSQSPSNKVTEKGKDVELRCDPISGHTALYWYRQSLGQGLEFLIYFQGNSAPDKSGLPSDRFSAERTGGSVSTLTIQRTQQEDSAVYLCASSLTPYSNQPQHFGDGTRLSIL.

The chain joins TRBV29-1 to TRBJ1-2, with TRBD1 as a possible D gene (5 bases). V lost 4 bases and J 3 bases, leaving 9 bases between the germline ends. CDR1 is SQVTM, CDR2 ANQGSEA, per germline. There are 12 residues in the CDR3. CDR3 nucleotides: TGCAGCGTTGCCGGGACGTACTATGGCTACACCTTC. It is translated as CSVAGTYYGYTF.

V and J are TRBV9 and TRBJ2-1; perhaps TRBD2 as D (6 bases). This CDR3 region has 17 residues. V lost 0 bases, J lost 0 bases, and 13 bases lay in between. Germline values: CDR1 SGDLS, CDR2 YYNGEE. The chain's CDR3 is CASSVVAVPSSYNEQFF. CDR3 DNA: TGTGCCAGCAGCGTAGTAGCGGTTCCTTCCTCCTACAATGAGCAGTTCTTC.

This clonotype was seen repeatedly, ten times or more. The CDR3 loop reads CSASGGNTEAFF. The CDR3 nucleotides read TGCAGTGCTAGTGGGGGTAACACTGAAGCTTTCTTT. The chain recombines TRBV20-1 with TRBJ1-1, with a tentative D call TRBD1 (5 bases). The CDR3 contains 12 residues. The germline CDR1 and CDR2 sequences are DFQATT and SNEGSKA (reference sequence). The V and J ends lost 3 bases and 2 bases respectively, with 7 bases between them.

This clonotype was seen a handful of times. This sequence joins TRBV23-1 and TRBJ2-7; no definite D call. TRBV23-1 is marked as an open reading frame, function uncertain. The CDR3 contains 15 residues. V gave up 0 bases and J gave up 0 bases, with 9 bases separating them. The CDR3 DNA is TGCGCCAGCAGTCAATCGCCGGATACCTCCTACGAGCAGTACTTC. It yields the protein CASSQSPDTSYEQYF.

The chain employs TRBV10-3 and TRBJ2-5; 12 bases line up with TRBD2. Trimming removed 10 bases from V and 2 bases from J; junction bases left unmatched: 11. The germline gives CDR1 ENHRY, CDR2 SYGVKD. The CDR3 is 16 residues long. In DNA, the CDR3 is TGTGCCACTCTAGCGGGAGGGCCCGGGGGGCAAGAGACCCAGTACTTC. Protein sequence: CATLAGGPGGQETQYF.

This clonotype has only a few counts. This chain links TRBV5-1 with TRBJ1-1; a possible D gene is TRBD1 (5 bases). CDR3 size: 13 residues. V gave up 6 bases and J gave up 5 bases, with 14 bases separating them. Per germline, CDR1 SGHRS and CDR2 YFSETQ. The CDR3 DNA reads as TGCGCCAGCAACCGGCAGGGTGAGACTGAAGCTTTCTTT. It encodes CASNRQGETEAFF.

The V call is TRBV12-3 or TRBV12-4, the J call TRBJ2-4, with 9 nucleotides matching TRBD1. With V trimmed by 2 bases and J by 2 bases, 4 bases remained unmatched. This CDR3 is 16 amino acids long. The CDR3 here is CASSLSGTGPKNIQYF. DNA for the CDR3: TGTGCCAGCAGTTTATCCGGGACAGGGCCCAAAAACATTCAGTACTTC.

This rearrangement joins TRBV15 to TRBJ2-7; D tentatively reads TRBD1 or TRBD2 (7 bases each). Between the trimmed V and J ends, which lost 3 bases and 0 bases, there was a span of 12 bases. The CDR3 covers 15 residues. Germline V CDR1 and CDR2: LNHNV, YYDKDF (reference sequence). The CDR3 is CATSRDRTSSYEQYF. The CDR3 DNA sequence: TGTGCCACCAGCAGGGACAGGACTAGCTCCTACGAGCAGTACTTC.